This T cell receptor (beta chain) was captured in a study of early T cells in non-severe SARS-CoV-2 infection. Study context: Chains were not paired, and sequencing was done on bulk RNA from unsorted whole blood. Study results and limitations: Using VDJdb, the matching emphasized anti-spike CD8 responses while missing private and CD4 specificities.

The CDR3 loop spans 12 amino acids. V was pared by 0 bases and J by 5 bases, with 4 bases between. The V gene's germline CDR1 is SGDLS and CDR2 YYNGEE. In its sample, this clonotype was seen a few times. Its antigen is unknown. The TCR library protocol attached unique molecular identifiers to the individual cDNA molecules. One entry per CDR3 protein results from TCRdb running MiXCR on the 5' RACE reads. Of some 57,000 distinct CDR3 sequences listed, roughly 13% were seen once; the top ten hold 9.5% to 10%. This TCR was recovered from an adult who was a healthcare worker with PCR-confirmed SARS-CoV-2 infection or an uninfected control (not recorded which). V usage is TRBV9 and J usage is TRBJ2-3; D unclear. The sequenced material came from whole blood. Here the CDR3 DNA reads TGTGCCAGCAGCGTAGGGCAAGATACGCAGTATTTT. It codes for CASSVGQDTQYF.